Following are 9 T cell receptor beta chains from one sample sequenced in a study of OX40 agonist ivuxolimab in advanced cancers. The table came from immunoSEQ multiplex PCR; TCRdb's copy has only in-frame clones and leaves some out. In the table there are some 80,000 clones, 92% of which are singletons. The specimen comprised CD4+ or CD8+ T cells sorted from blood, sampled in a trial of the OX40 agonist ivuxolimab. These receptors were taken from an adult with an advanced solid tumor such as melanoma, head and neck, liver or kidney cancer.

The V call is TRBV27, the J call TRBJ1-6, with D possibly matching TRBD1 (5 bases). Germline V lookup: CDR1 MNHEY, CDR2 SMNVEV (reference sequence). Trimming pared 2 bases from V and 7 bases from J, leaving 15 bases between. The CDR3 sequence is 16 residues long. CDR3 coding DNA: TGTGCCAGCAGTTTAGGATTCGGGGCCAGGAATTCACCCCTCCACTTT. Amino acid sequence: CASSLGFGARNSPLHF.

The rearrangement uses TRBV11-3 and TRBJ2-2; the match to TRBD1 covers 7 bases. The CDR3 sequence is 17 residues long. Germline CDR1 SGHNT, CDR2 YENEEA. The junction had 8 bases not matched to a gene; V was cut back by 2 bases and J by 2 bases. The DNA of the CDR3 is TGTGCCAGCAGCTTAAGCACCGGGACAGACAACACCGGGGAGCTGTTTTTT. The encoded protein is CASSLSTGTDNTGELFF.

J is TRBJ2-5 and V is TRBV28; D unresolved. Germline lookup yields CDR1 MDHEN and CDR2 SYDVKM. The CDR3 contains 14 residues. Trimming cost V 3 bases and J 4 bases, with 12 bases left between them. The CDR3 spells CASSLVAWGETQYF. CDR3 coding DNA: TGTGCCAGCAGTTTGGTTGCGTGGGGAGAGACCCAGTACTTC.

The chain joins TRBV30 to TRBJ2-5; D ambiguous. Germline CDR1 GTSNPN, CDR2 SVGIG (reference sequence). The CDR3 length is 10 residues. With 1 base removed from V and 5 bases from J, the gap between germline ends came to 2 bases. The CDR3, as DNA: TGTGCCTGGAGTGAGGAGACCCAGTACTTC. The encoded protein is CAWSEETQYF.

This clone was seen once. The J gene is TRBJ1-1, the V gene TRBV7-9, with D possibly TRBD1 on 5 matching bases. There are 15 residues in the CDR3. V lost 1 base and J lost 4, with 13 bases in between. Looked up from germline, CDR1 is SEHNR and CDR2 is FQNEAQ (reference sequence). The CDR3 nucleotides read TGTGCCAGCAGCTTAGGAGGGCTCAGGGTCACTGAAGCTTTCTTT. This translates into CASSLGGLRVTEAFF.

This sequence joins TRBV30 and TRBJ1-4; D gene unclear. Germline V CDR1 and CDR2: GTSNPN, SVGIG (reference sequence). V was clipped by 0 bases and J by 8 bases, with 13 bases between them. The length of the CDR3 is 14 residues. In DNA form, the CDR3 reads TGTGCCTGGAGTGTCGGGCCGAGAGGCGAAAAACTGTTTTTT. It is translated as CAWSVGPRGEKLFF.

V and J are TRBV21-1 and TRBJ1-3. TRBV21-1 is noted as a pseudogene. CDR3 length: 15 amino acids. As DNA, the CDR3 is TGTGCCAGCAGCAAAGGCCGAGGGGCAGGAAACACCATATATTTT. The encoded protein is CASSKGRGAGNTIYF.

The CDR3 is CASSRRDSYEQYF. The CDR3 nucleotides read TGCGCCAGCAGCAGACGGGACTCCTACGAGCAGTACTTC. The gene calls are TRBV5-1 and TRBJ2-7, with D maybe TRBD2 (5 bases). The ends were cut back, 4 bases at V and 0 bases at J, with 8 bases in the middle. Germline values: CDR1 SGHRS, CDR2 YFSETQ. CDR3 length: 13 amino acids.

V and J are TRBV30 and TRBJ2-7; a weak D match, TRBD2 (5 bases). From germline, CDR1 is GTSNPN and CDR2 SVGIG (reference sequence). CDR3 length equals 15 residues. Between the trimmed V and J ends, which lost 0 bases and 2 bases, there was a span of 14 bases. The CDR3, as DNA: TGTGCCTGGAGTGTAGGACTTACGGGCGCCTACGAGCAGTACTTC. Translating it yields CAWSVGLTGAYEQYF.